This TCR beta chain appears in the sequencing data of a study of Ad26.COV2.S vaccination and SARS-CoV-2 variants. As to treatment: 19 received Ad26.COV2.S at low or high dose, single or two shots; several received placebo; per-sample allocation not given. Sampling was done on day 63 after the first vaccine or placebo injection. Repertoires were generated with immunoSEQ multiplex PCR, while TCRdb's copy carries only in-frame clones and drops some. The profile shows about 320,000 clones, roughly 80% of them singletons. This CDR3 spans 12 amino acids. Germline loops: CDR1 SGHNT, CDR2 YENEEA. Trimming left V 2 bases short and J 8 bases short, with 7 bases between.

The chain carries TRBV11-3 and TRBJ1-3; D is uncertain. This specimen was peripheral blood, taken in a trial of Ad26.COV2.S vaccine versus placebo. The sequence derives from a person between 18 and 59 years old who received the Ad26.COV2.S COVID-19 vaccine or a placebo. CDR3 residues: CASSLLADTIYF. CDR3 bases: TGTGCCAGCAGCTTACTCGCGGACACCATATATTTT.